This entry describes one T cell receptor beta chain. TCRdb reanalysed the 5' RACE reads using MiXCR and keeps one entry per CDR3 protein. The table has roughly 480,000 distinct CDR3 sequences, about 23% seen once. The data were taken from a study of T-cell memory formation after mild COVID-19. The sample consisted of PBMCs or a T cell subset sorted from them (not recorded which). This receptor was identified in an adult woman who had mild COVID-19 (a few samples of this study predate the infection). Cell type and time point are not known.

The CDR3: CASSPGWSEAFF. As DNA, the CDR3 is TGTGCCAGCAGCCCAGGGTGGAGTGAAGCTTTCTTT. The chain employs TRBV9 and TRBJ1-1; D is perhaps TRBD1 (5 bases). The CDR3 length is 12 residues. Between the trimmed V and J ends, which lost 4 bases and 7 bases, there was a span of 11 bases. The germline V gene encodes CDR1 SGDLS and CDR2 YYNGEE.